This T cell receptor delta chain was retrieved from a study of gamma-delta chains in newborns, infants, children. For the study at large: Microbial exposure reportedly drives polyclonal innate γδ T cell expansion after birth.

TCRdb re-called the reads through CATT. The sample has under 2,000 delta-chain clones; 41% are singletons. Remarks on this clone: At one boundary the junction diverges from the germline segment, which might be a read error. Other DNA sequences within the sample encode an identical CDR3.

The CDR3 is 19 amino acids. Germline V gene lookup returns CDR1 TSWWSYY and CDR2 QGS. Sequenced: blood. This receptor was identified in a child who had a fever. The gene calls are TRDV1 and TRDJ1; D may be TRDD3 (6 bases). CDR3 region: CALGEQSWGGPLYTDKLIF. The CDR3, as DNA: TGTGCCCTTGGGGAACAGAGCTGGGGAGGTCCTTTGTACACCGATAAACTCATCTTT.